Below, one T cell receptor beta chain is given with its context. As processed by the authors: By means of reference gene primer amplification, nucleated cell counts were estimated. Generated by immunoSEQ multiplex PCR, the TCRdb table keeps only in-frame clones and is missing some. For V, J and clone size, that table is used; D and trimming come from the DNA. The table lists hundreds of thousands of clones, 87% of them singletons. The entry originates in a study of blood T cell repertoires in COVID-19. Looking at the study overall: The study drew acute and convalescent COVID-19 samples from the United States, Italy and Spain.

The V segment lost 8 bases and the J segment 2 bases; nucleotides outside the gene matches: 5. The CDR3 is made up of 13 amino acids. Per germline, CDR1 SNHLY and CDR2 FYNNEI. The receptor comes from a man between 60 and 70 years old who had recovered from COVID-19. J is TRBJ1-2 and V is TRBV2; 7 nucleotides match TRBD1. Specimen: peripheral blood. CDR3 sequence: CASGRGQNYGYTF. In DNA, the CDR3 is TGTGCCAGCGGGCGGGGACAGAACTATGGCTACACCTTC.